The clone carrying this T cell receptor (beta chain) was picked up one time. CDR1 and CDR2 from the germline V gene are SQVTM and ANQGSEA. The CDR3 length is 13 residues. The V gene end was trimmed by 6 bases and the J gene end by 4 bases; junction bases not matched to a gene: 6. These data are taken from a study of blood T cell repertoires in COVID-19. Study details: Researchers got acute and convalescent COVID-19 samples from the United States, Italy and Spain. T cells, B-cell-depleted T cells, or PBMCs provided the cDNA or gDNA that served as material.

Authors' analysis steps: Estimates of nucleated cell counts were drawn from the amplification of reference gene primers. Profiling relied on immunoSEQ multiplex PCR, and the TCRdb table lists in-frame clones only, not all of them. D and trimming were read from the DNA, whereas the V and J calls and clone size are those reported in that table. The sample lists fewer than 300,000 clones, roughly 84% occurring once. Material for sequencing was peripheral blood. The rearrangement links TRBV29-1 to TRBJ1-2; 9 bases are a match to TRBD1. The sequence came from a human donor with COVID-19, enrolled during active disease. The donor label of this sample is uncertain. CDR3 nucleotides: TGCAGCGTGCAACAGGGGGCGACCTATGGCTACACCTTC. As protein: CSVQQGATYGYTF.